This T cell receptor (beta chain) was sequenced in a study of human T cells and chemical hapten exposure. Whole-study context: Patients' scalps got diphenylcyclopropenone weekly throughout the roughly 25-week study. Alopecia areata, totalis or universalis affected patients, mainly female. Points from the study as a whole: Expanded TCRs produced significantly more large CDR3 similarity clusters than controls did.

Regarding time point: patch test 1, 2 weeks after DPC sensitization. Treatment defined: therapeutic diphenylcyclopropenone sensitization with weekly scalp DPC. Total RNA was extracted from unfractionated whole blood. As originally analysed: Samples ranged from roughly 23,224 to 700,000 TCRs, with a median of roughly 93,000. In TCRdb, the RACE reads were re-called with MiXCR into one record per CDR3 protein. For this entry, the V and J calls and clone size follow TCRdb and not the study's own pipeline. The table has tens of thousands of distinct CDR3 sequences, 6% to 7% seen once; the top ten hold roughly 9.2%. From germline, CDR1 is GTSNPN and CDR2 SVGIG (reference sequence). There are 12 residues in the CDR3. Between the trimmed V and J ends, which lost 5 bases and 0 bases, there was a span of 8 bases. Note on this clonotype: Its antigen is undetermined.

This specimen consisted of whole blood, obtained in connection with sensitization to the hapten diphenylcyclopropenone (DPC). This chain links TRBV30 with TRBJ2-7; D is perhaps TRBD1 (5 bases). The TCR sequence derives from a woman in her thirties with alopecia areata. Some clones in this sample may be carry-over from other donors' samples. The CDR3 here is CAWAGFSYEQYF. DNA of the CDR3: TGTGCCTGGGCAGGGTTCTCCTACGAGCAGTACTTC.